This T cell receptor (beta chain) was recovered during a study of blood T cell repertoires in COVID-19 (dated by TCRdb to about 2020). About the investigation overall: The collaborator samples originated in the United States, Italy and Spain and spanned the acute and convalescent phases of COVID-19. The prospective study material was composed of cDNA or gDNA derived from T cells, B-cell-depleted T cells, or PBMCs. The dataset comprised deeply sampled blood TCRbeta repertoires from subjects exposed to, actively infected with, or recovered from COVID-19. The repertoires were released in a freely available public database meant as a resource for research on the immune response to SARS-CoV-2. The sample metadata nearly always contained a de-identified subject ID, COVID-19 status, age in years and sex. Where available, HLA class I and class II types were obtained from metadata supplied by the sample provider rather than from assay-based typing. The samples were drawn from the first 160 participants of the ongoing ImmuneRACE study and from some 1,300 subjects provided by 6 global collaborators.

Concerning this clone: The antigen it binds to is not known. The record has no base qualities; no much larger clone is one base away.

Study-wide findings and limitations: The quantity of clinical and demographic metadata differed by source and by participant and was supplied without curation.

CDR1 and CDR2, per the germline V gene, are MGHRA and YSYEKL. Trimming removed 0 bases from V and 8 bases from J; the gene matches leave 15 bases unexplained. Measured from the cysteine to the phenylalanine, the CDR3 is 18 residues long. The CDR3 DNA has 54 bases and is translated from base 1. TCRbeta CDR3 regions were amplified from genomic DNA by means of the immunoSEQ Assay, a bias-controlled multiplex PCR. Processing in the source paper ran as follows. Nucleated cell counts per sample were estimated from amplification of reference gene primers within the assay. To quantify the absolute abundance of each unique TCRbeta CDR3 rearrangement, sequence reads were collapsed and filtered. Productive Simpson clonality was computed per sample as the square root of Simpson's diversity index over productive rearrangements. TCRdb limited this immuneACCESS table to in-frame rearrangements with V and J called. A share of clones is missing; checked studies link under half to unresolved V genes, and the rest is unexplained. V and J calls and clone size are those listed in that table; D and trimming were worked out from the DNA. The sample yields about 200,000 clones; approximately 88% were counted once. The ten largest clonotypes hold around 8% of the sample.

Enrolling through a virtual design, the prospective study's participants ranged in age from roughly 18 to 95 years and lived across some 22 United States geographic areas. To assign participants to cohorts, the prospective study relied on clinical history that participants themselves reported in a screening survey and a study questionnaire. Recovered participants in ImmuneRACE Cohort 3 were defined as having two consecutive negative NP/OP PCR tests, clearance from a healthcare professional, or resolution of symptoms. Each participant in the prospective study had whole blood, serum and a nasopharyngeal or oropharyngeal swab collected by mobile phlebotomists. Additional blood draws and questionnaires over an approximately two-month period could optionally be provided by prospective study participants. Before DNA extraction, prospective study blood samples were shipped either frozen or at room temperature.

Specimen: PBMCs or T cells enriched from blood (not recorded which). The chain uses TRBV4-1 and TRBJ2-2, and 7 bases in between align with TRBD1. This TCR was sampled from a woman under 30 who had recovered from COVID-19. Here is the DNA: TGCGCCAGCAGCCAAGAGTTAGGGGGCTTTAGTAAGAGGGGGGAGCTGTTTTTT. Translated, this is CASSQELGGFSKRGELFF.